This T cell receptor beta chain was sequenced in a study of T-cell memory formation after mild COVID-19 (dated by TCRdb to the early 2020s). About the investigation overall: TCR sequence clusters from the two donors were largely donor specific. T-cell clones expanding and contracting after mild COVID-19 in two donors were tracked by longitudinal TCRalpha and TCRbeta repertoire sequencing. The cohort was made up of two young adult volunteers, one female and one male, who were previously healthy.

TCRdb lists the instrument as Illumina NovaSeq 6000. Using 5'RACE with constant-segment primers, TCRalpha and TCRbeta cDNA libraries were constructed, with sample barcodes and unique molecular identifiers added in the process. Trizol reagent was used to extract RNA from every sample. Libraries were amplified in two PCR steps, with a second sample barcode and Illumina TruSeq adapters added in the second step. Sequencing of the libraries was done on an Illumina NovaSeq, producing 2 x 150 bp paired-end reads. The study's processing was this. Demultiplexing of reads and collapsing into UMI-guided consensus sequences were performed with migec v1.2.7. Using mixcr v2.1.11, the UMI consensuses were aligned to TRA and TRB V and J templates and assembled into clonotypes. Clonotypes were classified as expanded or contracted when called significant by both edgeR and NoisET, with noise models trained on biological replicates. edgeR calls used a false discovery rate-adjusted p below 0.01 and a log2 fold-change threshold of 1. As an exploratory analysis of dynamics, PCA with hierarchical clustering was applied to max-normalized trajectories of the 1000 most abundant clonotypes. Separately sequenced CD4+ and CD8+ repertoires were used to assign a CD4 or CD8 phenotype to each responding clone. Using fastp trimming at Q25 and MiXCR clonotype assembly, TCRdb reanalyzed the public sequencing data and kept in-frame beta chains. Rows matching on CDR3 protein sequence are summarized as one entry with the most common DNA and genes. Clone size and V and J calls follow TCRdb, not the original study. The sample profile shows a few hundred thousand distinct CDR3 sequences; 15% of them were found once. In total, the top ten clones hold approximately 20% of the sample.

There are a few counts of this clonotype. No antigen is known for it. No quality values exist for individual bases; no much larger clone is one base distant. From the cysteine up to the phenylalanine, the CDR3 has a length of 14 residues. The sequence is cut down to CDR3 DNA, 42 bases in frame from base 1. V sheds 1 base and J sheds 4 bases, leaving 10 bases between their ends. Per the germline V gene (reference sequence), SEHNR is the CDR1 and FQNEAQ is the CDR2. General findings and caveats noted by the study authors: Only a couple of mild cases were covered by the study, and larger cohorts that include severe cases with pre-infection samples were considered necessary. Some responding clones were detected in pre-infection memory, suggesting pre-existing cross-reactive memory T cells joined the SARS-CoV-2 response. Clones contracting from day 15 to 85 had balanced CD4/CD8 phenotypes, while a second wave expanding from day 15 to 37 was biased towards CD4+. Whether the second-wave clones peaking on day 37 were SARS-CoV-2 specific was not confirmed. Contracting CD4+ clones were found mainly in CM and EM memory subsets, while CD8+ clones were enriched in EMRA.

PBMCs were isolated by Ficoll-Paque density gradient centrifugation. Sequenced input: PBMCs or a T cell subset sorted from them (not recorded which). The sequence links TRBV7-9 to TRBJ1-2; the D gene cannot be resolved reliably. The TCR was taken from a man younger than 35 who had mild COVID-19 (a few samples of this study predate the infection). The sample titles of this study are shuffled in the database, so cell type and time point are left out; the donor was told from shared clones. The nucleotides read TGTGCCAGCAGCTTAGGCCCGAACCTCTATGGCTACACCTTC. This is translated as CASSLGPNLYGYTF.